Described below is a single T cell receptor (beta chain) sequence and its context. The data were taken from a study of blood T cell repertoires in COVID-19. Whole-study context: The United States, Italy and Spain provided the acute and convalescent COVID-19 samples.

TCRdb's table, derived via immunoSEQ multiplex PCR, lists solely in-frame clones and lacks some. Of 650,000 to 800,000 clones listed, 80% to 90% were seen once; the top ten hold under 0.3%. Looked up from germline, CDR1 is SEHNR and CDR2 is FQNEAQ (reference sequence). V was clipped by 1 base and J by 7 bases, with 4 bases between them. The CDR3 is made up of 12 amino acids. Sequencing was performed on peripheral blood. The receptor was isolated from a woman between 18 and 30 years old with acute or convalescent COVID-19. The chain employs TRBV7-9 and TRBJ1-4, with D uncertain. The CDR3, as DNA: TGTGCCAGCAGCTTAGGAGGTGAAAAACTGTTTTTT. It codes for CASSLGGEKLFF.